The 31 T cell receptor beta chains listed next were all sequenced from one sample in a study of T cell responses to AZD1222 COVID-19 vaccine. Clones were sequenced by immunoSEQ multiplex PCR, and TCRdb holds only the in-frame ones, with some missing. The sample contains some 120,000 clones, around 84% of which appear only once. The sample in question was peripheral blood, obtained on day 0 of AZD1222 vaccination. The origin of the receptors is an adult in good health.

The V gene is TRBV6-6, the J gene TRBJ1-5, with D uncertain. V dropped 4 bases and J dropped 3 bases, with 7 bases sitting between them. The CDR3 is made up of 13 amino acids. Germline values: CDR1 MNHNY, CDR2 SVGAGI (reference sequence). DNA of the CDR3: TGTGCCAGCAGTTCTATTTCCAATCAGCCCCAGCATTTT. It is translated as CASSSISNQPQHF.

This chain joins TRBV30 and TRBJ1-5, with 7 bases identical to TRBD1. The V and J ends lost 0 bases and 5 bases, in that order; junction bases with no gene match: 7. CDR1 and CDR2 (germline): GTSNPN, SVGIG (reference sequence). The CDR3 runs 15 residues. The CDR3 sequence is CAWSVGDRVYQPQHF. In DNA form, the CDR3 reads TGTGCCTGGAGTGTAGGCGACAGGGTGTATCAGCCCCAGCATTTT.

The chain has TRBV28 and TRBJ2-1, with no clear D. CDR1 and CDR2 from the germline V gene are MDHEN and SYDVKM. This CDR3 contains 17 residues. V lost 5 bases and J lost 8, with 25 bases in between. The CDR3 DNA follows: TGTGCCAGCAGTCCGATCCTGCAGCCGTCTTTTAGAGATGAGCAGTTCTTC. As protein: CASSPILQPSFRDEQFF.

CDR3 sequence reads: CASSSGDSYYGYTF. The CDR3 coding sequence is TGTGCCAGCAGTTCAGGGGACAGCTACTATGGCTACACCTTC. The chain is built from TRBV28 and TRBJ1-2; 7 nucleotides line up with TRBD1. Trimming at V came to 4 bases and at J to 3 bases, leaving 5 bases not matched to a gene. Germline V gene data show CDR1 as MDHEN and CDR2 as SYDVKM. This CDR3 comprises 14 residues.

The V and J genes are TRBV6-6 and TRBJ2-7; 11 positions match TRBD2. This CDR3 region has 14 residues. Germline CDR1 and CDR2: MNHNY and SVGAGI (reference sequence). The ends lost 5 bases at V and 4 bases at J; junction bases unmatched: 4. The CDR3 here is CASSLAGGRYEQYF. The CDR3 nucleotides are TGTGCCAGCAGTCTAGCGGGGGGTAGATACGAGCAGTACTTC.

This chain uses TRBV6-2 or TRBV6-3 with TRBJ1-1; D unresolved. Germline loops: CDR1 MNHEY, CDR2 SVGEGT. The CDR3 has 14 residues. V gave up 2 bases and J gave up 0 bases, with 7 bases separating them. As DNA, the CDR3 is TGTGCCAGCAGTTACACCAGGTTGAACACTGAAGCTTTCTTT. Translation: CASSYTRLNTEAFF.

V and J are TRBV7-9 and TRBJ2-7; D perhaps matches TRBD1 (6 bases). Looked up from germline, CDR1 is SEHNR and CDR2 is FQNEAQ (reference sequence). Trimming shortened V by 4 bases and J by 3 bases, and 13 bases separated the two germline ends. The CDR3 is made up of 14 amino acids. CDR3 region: CASSSRDTYYEQYF. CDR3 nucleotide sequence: TGTGCCAGCAGCTCCCGGGACACATACTACGAGCAGTACTTC.

For the CDR3, the DNA is TGTGCCAGCAGCCCGCAGGGACTAGCCCACAATGAGCAGTTCTTC. Its protein product is CASSPQGLAHNEQFF. J is TRBJ2-1 and V is TRBV7-9, with 9 nucleotides matching TRBD2. Looked up from germline, CDR1 is SEHNR and CDR2 is FQNEAQ (reference sequence). This CDR3 has 15 amino acids. V lost 5 bases, J lost 5 bases, and 7 bases stayed unmatched.

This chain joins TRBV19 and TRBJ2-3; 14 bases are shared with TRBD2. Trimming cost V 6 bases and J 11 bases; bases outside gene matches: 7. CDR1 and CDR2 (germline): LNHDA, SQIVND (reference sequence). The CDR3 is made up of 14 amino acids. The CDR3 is CASSTTSGRAEQYF. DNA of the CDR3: TGTGCCAGTAGCACGACTAGCGGGAGGGCCGAGCAGTATTTT.

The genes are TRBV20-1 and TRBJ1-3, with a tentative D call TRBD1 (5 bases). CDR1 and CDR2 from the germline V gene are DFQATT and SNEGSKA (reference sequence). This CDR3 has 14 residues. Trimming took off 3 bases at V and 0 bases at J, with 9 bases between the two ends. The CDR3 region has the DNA TGCAGTGCTAGTCAGGGAAACTCTGGAAACACCATATATTTT. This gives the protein CSASQGNSGNTIYF.

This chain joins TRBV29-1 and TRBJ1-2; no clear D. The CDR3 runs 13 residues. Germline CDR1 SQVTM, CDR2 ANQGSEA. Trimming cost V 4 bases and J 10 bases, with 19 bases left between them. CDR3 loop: CSVANGFLDDYTF. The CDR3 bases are TGCAGCGTTGCTAACGGCTTCCTTGATGACTACACCTTC.

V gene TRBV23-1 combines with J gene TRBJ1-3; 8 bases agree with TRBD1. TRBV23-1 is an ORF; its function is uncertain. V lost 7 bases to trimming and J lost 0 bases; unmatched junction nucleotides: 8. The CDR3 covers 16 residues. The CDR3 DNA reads TGCGCCAGCAAGACCGGGACAGGAGACTCTGGAAACACCATATATTTT. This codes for CASKTGTGDSGNTIYF.

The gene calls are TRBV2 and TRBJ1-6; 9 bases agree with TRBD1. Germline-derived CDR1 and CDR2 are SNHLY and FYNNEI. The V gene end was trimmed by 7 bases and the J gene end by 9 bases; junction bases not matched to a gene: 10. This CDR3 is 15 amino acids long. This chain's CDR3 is CASTSQGQGVSPLHF. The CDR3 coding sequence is TGTGCCAGCACGAGCCAGGGACAGGGAGTTTCACCCCTCCACTTT.

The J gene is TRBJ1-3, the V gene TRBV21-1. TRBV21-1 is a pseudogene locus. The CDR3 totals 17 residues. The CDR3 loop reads CASSSDNRDSRANTIYF. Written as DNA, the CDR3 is TGTGCCAGCAGCAGTGATAACCGGGACTCTAGGGCGAACACCATATATTTT.

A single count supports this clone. CDR3 sequence: CASSWGELTDTQYF. The CDR3 nucleotides are TGTGCCAGCAGCTGGGGGGAGCTCACAGATACGCAGTATTTT. The genes are TRBV5-4 and TRBJ2-3, with D possibly matching TRBD2 (6 bases). V gave up 3 bases and J gave up 2 bases, with 10 bases separating them. Germline V lookup: CDR1 SGHNT, CDR2 YYREEE (reference sequence). The CDR3 is made up of 14 amino acids.

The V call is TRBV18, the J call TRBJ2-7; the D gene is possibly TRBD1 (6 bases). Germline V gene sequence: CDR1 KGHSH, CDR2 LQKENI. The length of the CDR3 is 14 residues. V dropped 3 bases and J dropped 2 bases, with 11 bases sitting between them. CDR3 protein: CASSPSDRTYEQYF. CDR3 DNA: TGTGCCAGCTCACCGTCGGACAGAACCTACGAGCAGTACTTC.

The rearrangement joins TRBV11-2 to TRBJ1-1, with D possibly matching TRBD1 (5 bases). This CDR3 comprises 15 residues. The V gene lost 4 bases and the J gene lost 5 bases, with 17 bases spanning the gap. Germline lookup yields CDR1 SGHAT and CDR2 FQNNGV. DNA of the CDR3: TGTGCCAGCAGCTATAGCGGGGGGGTTGGGACTGAAGCTTTCTTT. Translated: CASSYSGGVGTEAFF.

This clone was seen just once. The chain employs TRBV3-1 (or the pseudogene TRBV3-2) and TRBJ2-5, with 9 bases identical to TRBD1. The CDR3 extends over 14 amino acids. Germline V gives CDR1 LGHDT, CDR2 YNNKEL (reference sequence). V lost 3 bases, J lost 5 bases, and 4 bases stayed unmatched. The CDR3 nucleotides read TGTGCCAGCAGCCATGGACAGGGGAGCGAGACCCAGTACTTC. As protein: CASSHGQGSETQYF.

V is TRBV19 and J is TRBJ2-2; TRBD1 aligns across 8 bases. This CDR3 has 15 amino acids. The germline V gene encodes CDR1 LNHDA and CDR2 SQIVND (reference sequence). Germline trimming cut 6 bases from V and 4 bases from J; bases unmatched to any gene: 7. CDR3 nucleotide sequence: TGTGCCAGTAGCGACAGGGGCTCGGGCACCGGGGAGCTGTTTTTT. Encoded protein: CASSDRGSGTGELFF.

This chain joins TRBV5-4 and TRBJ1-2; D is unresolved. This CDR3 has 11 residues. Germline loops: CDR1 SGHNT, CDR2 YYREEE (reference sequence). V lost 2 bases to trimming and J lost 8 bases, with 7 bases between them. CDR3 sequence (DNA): TGTGCCAGCAGCTTAGGGTACGGCTACACCTTC. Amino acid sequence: CASSLGYGYTF.

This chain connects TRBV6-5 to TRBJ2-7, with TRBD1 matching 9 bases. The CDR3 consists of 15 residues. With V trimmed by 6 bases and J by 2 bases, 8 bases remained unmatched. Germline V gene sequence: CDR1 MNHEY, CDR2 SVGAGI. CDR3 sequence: CASRPTGTGTYEQYF. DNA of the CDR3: TGTGCCAGCAGGCCTACCGGGACAGGGACCTACGAGCAGTACTTC.

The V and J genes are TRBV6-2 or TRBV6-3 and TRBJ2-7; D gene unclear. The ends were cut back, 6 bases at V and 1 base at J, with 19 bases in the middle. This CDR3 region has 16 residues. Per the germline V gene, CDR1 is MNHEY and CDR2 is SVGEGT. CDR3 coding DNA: TGTGCCAGCAGCAGCTCTAGTAAAAGTTATTCCTACGAGCAGTACTTC. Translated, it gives CASSSSSKSYSYEQYF.

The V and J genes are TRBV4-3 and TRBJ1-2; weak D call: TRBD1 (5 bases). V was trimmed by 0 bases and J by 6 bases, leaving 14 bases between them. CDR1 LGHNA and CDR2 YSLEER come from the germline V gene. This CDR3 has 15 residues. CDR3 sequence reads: CASSQDGQLWNGYTF. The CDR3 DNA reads TGCGCCAGCAGCCAAGACGGACAACTCTGGAATGGCTACACCTTC.

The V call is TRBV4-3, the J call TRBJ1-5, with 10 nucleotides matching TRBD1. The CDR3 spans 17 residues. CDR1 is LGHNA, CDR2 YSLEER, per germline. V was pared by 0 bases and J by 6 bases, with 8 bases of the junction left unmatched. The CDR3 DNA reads TGCGCCAGCAGCCAAGATGTCGTGACAGGGGGCGTTCAGCCCCAGCATTTT. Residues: CASSQDVVTGGVQPQHF.

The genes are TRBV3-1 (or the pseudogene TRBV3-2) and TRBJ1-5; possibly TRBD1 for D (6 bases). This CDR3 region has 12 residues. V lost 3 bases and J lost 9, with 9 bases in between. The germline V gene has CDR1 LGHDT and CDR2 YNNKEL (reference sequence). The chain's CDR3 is CASSQRGTPQHF. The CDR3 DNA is TGTGCCAGCAGCCAGAGGGGGACGCCCCAGCATTTT.

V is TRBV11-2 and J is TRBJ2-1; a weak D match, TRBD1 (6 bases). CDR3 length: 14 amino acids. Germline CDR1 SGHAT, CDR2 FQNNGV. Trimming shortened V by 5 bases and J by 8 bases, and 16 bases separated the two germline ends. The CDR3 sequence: CASSPRAGADEQFF. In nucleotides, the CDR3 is TGTGCCAGCAGCCCGCGGGCAGGGGCCGATGAGCAGTTCTTC.

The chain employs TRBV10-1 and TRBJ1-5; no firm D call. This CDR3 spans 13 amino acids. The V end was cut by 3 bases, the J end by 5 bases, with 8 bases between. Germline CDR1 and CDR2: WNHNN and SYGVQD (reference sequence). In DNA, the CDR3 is TGCGCCAGCAGTGATCGAAGGGATCAGCCCCAGCATTTT. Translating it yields CASSDRRDQPQHF.

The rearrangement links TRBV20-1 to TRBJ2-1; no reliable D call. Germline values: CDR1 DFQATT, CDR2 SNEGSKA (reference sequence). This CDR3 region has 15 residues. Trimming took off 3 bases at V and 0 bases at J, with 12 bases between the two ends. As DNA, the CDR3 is TGCAGTGCTAGTACGGCAATTCACTCCTACAATGAGCAGTTCTTC. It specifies CSASTAIHSYNEQFF.

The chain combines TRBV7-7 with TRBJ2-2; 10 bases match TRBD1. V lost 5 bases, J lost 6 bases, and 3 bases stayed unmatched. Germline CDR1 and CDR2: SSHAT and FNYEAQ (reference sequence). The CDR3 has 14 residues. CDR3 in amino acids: CASSKGQGAGELFF. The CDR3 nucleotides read TGTGCCAGCAGCAAAGGACAGGGGGCCGGGGAGCTGTTTTTT. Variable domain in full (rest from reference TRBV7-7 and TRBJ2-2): GAGVSQSPRYKVTKRGQDVTLRCDPISSHATLYWYQQALGQGPEFLTYFNYEAQPDKSGLPSDRFSAERPEGSISTLTIQRTEQRDSAMYRCASSKGQGAGELFFGEGSRLTVL.

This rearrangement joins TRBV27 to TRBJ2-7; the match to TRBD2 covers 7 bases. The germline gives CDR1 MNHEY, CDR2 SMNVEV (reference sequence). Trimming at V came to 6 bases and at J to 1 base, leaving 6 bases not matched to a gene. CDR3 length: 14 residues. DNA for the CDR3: TGTGCCAGCAGCCCCCAGGGAGGGTCCTACGAGCAGTACTTC. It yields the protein CASSPQGGSYEQYF.

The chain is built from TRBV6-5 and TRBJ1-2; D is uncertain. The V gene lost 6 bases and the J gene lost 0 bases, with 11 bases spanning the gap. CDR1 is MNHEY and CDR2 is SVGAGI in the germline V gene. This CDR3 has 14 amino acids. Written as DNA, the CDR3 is TGTGCCAGCAGGACCCCCTCTTCTAACTATGGCTACACCTTC. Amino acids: CASRTPSSNYGYTF.